This TCR beta chain was found in a study of blood T cell repertoires in COVID-19. Study overall: Acute-phase and convalescent COVID-19 samples originated in the United States, Italy and Spain. Sources were T cells, B-cell-depleted T cells, or PBMCs; the material itself was cDNA or gDNA.

The CDR3 contains 16 residues. J gave up 7 bases and V 4 bases, and 10 bases lay outside the gene matches. Germline V gene data show CDR1 as ENHRY and CDR2 as SYGVKD. Original methodology: Amplifying reference gene primers gave estimates of nucleated cell counts. Only in-frame clones appear in the TCRdb table, and some are missing; sequencing was by immunoSEQ multiplex PCR. For V, J and clone size, that table is used; D and trimming come from the DNA. In the table there are around 120,000 clones, roughly nine tenths of which are singletons. Sequences were obtained from peripheral blood. The chain uses TRBV10-3 and TRBJ2-1; 10 bases fit TRBD2. The receptor was derived from a human donor in a cohort sampled during active COVID-19. The CDR3 here is CAISAGVAGGRNEQFF. For the CDR3, the DNA is TGTGCCATCAGTGCGGGGGTAGCGGGAGGCCGGAATGAGCAGTTCTTC.